The 20 T cell receptor beta chains reported below all come from one sample, sequenced in a study of T cells of healthy individuals. TCRdb analysed the 5' RACE reads with MiXCR anew, one entry per CDR3 protein. The data show 90,000 to 100,000 distinct CDR3 sequences, around 17% seen once. The receptors shown here come from a human donor in good health.

There are many counts of this clonotype. The J gene is TRBJ1-6, the V gene TRBV6-2 or TRBV6-3; 7 nucleotides match TRBD1. This CDR3 is 16 amino acids long. Germline CDR1 MNHEY, CDR2 SVGEGT. Trimming took 8 bases from V and 8 from J; bases not matched to a gene: 15. CDR3 sequence (DNA): TGTGCCAGCTCTACCTTGCCGGGACAGCCACATTCACCCCTCCACTTT. It is translated as CASSTLPGQPHSPLHF.

This clonotype was counted between two and nine times. The chain combines TRBV20-1 with TRBJ1-2; 8 nucleotides agree with TRBD1. Looked up from germline, CDR1 is DFQATT and CDR2 is SNEGSKA (reference sequence). Germline trimming cut 5 bases from V and 0 bases from J; bases unmatched to any gene: 8. This CDR3 comprises 15 residues. CDR3 sequence reads: CSALRAGGSNYGYTF. The CDR3 coding sequence is TGCAGTGCTCTTAGGGCAGGGGGCTCTAACTATGGCTACACCTTC.

This clonotype occurred a few times. This chain links TRBV6-5 with TRBJ1-1; 7 bases are shared with TRBD1. Germline-derived CDR1 and CDR2 are MNHEY and SVGAGI. The V segment lost 4 bases and the J segment 5 bases; nucleotides outside the gene matches: 10. CDR3 length equals 15 residues. The CDR3 protein is CASSFPGTESTEAFF. In nucleotides, the CDR3 is TGTGCCAGCAGTTTCCCCGGGACAGAGTCGACTGAAGCTTTCTTT.

This clonotype appeared many times. This rearrangement joins TRBV10-3 to TRBJ2-4, with D possibly TRBD2 on 5 matching bases. The germline V gene encodes CDR1 ENHRY and CDR2 SYGVKD. With 3 bases removed from V and 8 bases from J, the gap between germline ends came to 14 bases. This CDR3 spans 14 amino acids. CDR3 loop: CAISDSRTGDIQYF. CDR3 DNA: TGTGCCATCAGTGATTCCCGGACTGGCGACATTCAGTACTTC.

This clonotype was seen a few times. The chain is built from TRBV4-2 and TRBJ2-1; maybe TRBD2 (6 bases). This CDR3 has 14 residues. V gave up 1 base and J gave up 11 bases, with 15 bases separating them. CDR1 and CDR2 from the germline V gene are LGHNA and YNFKEQ. The CDR3 sequence: CASSQGLAGSQQFF. CDR3 sequence (DNA): TGTGCCAGCAGCCAAGGACTCGCCGGGAGTCAGCAGTTCTTC.

This clonotype turned up a few times. This chain uses TRBV30 with TRBJ2-1; D uncertain. Trimming left V 2 bases short and J 7 bases short, with 6 bases between. This CDR3 is 11 amino acids long. Looked up from germline, CDR1 is GTSNPN and CDR2 is SVGIG (reference sequence). This chain's CDR3 is CAWSLQNEQFF. CDR3 coding DNA: TGTGCCTGGAGTCTACAGAATGAGCAGTTCTTC.

This clonotype has only a few counts. This chain links TRBV20-1 with TRBJ2-1; D call uncertain. Trimming cost V 1 base and J 4 bases, with 32 bases left between them. The CDR3 contains 21 residues. Germline lookup yields CDR1 DFQATT and CDR2 SNEGSKA (reference sequence). The CDR3 DNA sequence: TGCAGTGCTAGAGCACATTCCCCGGCTCGCGACGACCCTTACATTTACAATGAGCAGTTCTTC. This sequence encodes CSARAHSPARDDPYIYNEQFF.

This clonotype has a handful of counts. This sequence joins TRBV12-3 or TRBV12-4 and TRBJ1-1, with 10 nucleotides matching TRBD1. The V segment lost 2 bases and the J segment 4 bases; nucleotides outside the gene matches: 10. This CDR3 has 17 amino acids. The CDR3 region is CASSLRGTGEGGTEAFF. The CDR3 region has the DNA TGTGCCAGCAGTTTACGCGGGACAGGGGAGGGTGGCACTGAAGCTTTCTTT.

V usage is TRBV11-1 and J usage is TRBJ2-7; the D gene is possibly TRBD1 (6 bases). This CDR3 has 13 amino acids. V lost 3 bases to trimming and J lost 4 bases, with 10 bases between them. Germline V gene lookup returns CDR1 SGHAT and CDR2 FQDESV (reference sequence). The CDR3 loop reads CASSFFQGYEQYF. The CDR3 coding sequence is TGTGCCAGCAGCTTCTTCCAGGGGTACGAGCAGTACTTC. Combining the CDR3 with reference TRBV11-1 and TRBJ2-7 gives the whole variable domain EAEVAQSPRYKITEKSQAVAFWCDPISGHATLYWYRQILGQGPELLVQFQDESVVDDSQLPKDRFSAERLKGVDSTLKIQPAELGDSAMYLCASSFFQGYEQYFGPGTRLTVT.

This clonotype has more than one count but fewer than ten. This chain connects TRBV11-2 to TRBJ2-7, with 8 bases matching TRBD1. The germline gives CDR1 SGHAT, CDR2 FQNNGV. The CDR3 extends over 15 amino acids. V lost 4 bases, J lost 3 bases, and 8 bases stayed unmatched. CDR3 nucleotides: TGTGCCAGCAGCTCTCTGGCGACAGGGGTCTACGAGCAGTACTTC. Amino acids: CASSSLATGVYEQYF.

The chain is built from TRBV5-1 and TRBJ1-1; D not resolved. Per germline, CDR1 SGHRS and CDR2 YFSETQ. This CDR3 is 14 amino acids long. Trimming left V 4 bases short and J 6 bases short, with 16 bases between. The CDR3 region is CASSGTPKSPEAFF. The CDR3 DNA reads TGCGCCAGCAGCGGAACACCGAAAAGTCCTGAAGCTTTCTTT.

This clonotype was seen a handful of times. The rearrangement links TRBV4-2 to TRBJ2-3; D is unclear. Trimming removed 9 bases at V and 1 base at J, with 11 bases between. There are 13 residues in the CDR3. Germline lookup yields CDR1 LGHNA and CDR2 YNFKEQ. Here the CDR3 DNA reads TGTGCCAGGCCGGCCCTCCGCACAGATACGCAGTATTTT. It yields the protein CARPALRTDTQYF.

This clonotype showed up just a few times. In DNA, the CDR3 is TGCAGTGCTAGAGATAAGCCGACTAGCCCAGATACGCAGTATTTT. This sequence encodes CSARDKPTSPDTQYF. The rearrangement links TRBV20-1 to TRBJ2-3, with 7 bases aligning to TRBD2. J was trimmed by 4 bases and V by 0 bases; bases with no gene match: 7. The V gene's germline CDR1 is DFQATT and CDR2 SNEGSKA (reference sequence). The CDR3 is 15 amino acids.

The chain joins TRBV6-9 to TRBJ1-5; D is undetermined. V lost 0 bases and J lost 4, with 7 bases in between. Per the germline V gene, CDR1 is MNHGY and CDR2 is SVAAGI. There are 14 residues in the CDR3. This CDR3 is CASSYSTGNQPQHF. CDR3 in DNA: TGTGCCAGCAGTTATTCCACGGGAAATCAGCCCCAGCATTTT.

This clonotype came up a few times. CDR3 amino acids: CASSLTSYEQFF. The CDR3 region has the DNA TGTGCCAGCAGCCTGACTAGCTATGAGCAGTTCTTC. This chain links TRBV7-8 with TRBJ2-1; 7 positions agree with TRBD2. Germline V gives CDR1 SGHVS, CDR2 FQNEAQ. CDR3 length equals 12 residues. The V segment lost 5 bases and the J segment 8 bases; nucleotides outside the gene matches: 3.

This clonotype was seen many times. The V call is TRBV27, the J call TRBJ2-3, with 11 positions matching TRBD2. Germline loops: CDR1 MNHEY, CDR2 SMNVEV (reference sequence). The CDR3 length is 19 residues. V was pared by 5 bases and J by 0 bases, with 13 bases of the junction left unmatched. This CDR3 reads CASSPRGTSGTGSTDTQYF. CDR3 nucleotide sequence: TGTGCCAGCAGTCCTAGGGGGACTAGCGGCACAGGGAGCACAGATACGCAGTATTTT.

This clonotype was recorded many times. The chain carries TRBV6-2 or TRBV6-3 and TRBJ2-4; D gene unclear. The germline V gene has CDR1 MNHEY and CDR2 SVGEGT. The V gene lost 6 bases and the J gene lost 0 bases, with 15 bases spanning the gap. The CDR3 length is 16 residues. CDR3 nucleotide sequence: TGTGCCAGCAGCTCCAGGACCTTGTTAGCCAAAAACATTCAGTACTTC. Translating gives CASSSRTLLAKNIQYF.

V and J are TRBV7-9 and TRBJ2-5; possibly TRBD1 for D (6 bases). With 1 base removed from V and 0 bases from J, the gap between germline ends came to 6 bases. CDR1 SEHNR and CDR2 FQNEAQ come from the germline V gene (reference sequence). This CDR3 is built from 14 residues. The CDR3 DNA is TGTGCCAGCAGCTTAGACAGGGACCAAGAGACCCAGTACTTC. Amino acid sequence: CASSLDRDQETQYF.

This clonotype was counted many times. The chain couples TRBV3-1 to TRBJ2-7; TRBD2 aligns across 11 bases. V dropped 5 bases and J dropped 5; count of bases not matched to a gene: 8. This CDR3 is built from 15 residues. CDR1 is LGHDT, CDR2 YNNKEL, per germline (reference sequence). CDR3 in DNA: TGTGCCAGCAGCGCCAGTATAGCGGGAGGGCACGAGCAGTACTTC. This sequence encodes CASSASIAGGHEQYF.

This clonotype was seen a few times. The chain couples TRBV12-3 or TRBV12-4 to TRBJ1-5; 7 nucleotides line up with TRBD1. The length of the CDR3 is 16 residues. Trimming took 5 bases from V and 0 from J; bases not matched to a gene: 7. CDR3: CASSPAGQYSNQPQHF. The DNA for the CDR3 is TGTGCCAGCAGTCCCGCGGGACAGTATAGCAATCAGCCCCAGCATTTT.